Only a few counts were recorded for the clone carrying this T cell receptor (beta chain). Its antigen is still unknown. Construction of TCR beta libraries was performed using quantitative 5'-RACE with molecular barcodes. TCRdb re-derived calls from the 5' RACE reads in MiXCR, one entry per CDR3 protein. The repertoire holds approximately 350,000 distinct CDR3 sequences, with 20% to 25% as singletons. The germline V gene has CDR1 MDHEN and CDR2 SYDVKM. Trimming took 4 bases from V and 0 from J, leaving 10 bases between them. The CDR3 consists of 16 residues. The sample comes from a study of CD8 T cells in ankylosing spondylitis. Findings of the study overall: Clones linked with disease were CD8+ and fairly uncommon in the peripheral blood.

The rearrangement links TRBV28 to TRBJ2-6, with D possibly being TRBD1 or TRBD2 (6 bases each). The sequenced sample consisted of blood, either unsorted or a sorted T cell fraction (not recorded which). The TCR sequence derives from a male donor with ankylosing spondylitis or in good health (not recorded which). The CDR3 DNA sequence: TGTGCCAGCAGTTGGGGGGCGGACTCTGGGGCCAACGTCCTGACTTTC. Amino acid sequence: CASSWGADSGANVLTF.